A single TCR beta chain is shown here with its context. The V gene lost 3 bases and the J gene lost 7 bases, with 10 bases spanning the gap. This CDR3 region has 13 residues. Looked up from germline, CDR1 is WNHNN and CDR2 is SYGVQD (reference sequence). This entry is derived from a study of blood T cell repertoires in COVID-19. Only in-frame clones appear in the TCRdb table, and some are missing; sequencing was by immunoSEQ multiplex PCR. The data contain roughly 130,000 clones, about 92% of them singletons. The sequencing sample was made of peripheral blood. The rearrangement links TRBV10-1 to TRBJ2-1; a weak D match, TRBD2 (6 bases). The source of this sequence is a man in his sixties with COVID-19, enrolled during active disease. As DNA, the CDR3 is TGCGCCAGCAGTGATTCTGGGGGGAATGAGCAGTTCTTC. Its translation: CASSDSGGNEQFF.